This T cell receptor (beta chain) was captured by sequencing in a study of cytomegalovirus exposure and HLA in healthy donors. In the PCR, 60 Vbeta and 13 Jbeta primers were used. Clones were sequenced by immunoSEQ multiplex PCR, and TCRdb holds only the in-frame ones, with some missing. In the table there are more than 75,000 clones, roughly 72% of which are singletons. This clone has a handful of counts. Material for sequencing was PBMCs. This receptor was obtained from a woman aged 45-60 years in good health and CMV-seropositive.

For the CDR3, the DNA is TGCAGCGTGACTACAGGGAAGGGAACTGAAGCTTTCTTT. It yields the protein CSVTTGKGTEAFF. This chain connects TRBV29-1 to TRBJ1-1; D might be TRBD1 (6 bases). Germline CDR1 is SQVTM and CDR2 is ANQGSEA. The length of the CDR3 is 13 residues. Trimming cost V 6 bases and J 5 bases, with 16 bases left between them.